The clone carrying this T cell receptor (beta chain) was observed a few times. This specimen belongs to a study of response to subunit inactivated influenza vaccine. Germline V gene data show CDR1 as MDHEN and CDR2 as SYDVKM. The CDR3 totals 15 residues. V gave up 6 bases and J gave up 0 bases, with 12 bases separating them. MiXCR, run by TCRdb on the RT-PCR reads, gives a single entry per CDR3 protein. The sample records 600,000 to 850,000 distinct CDR3 sequences, 14% being singletons. The TCR originated in a man aged 45 to 65 who received an inactivated influenza vaccine. The chain joins TRBV28 to TRBJ1-5; no clear D. Specimen: PBMCs from blood, collected around 14 days before vaccination. CDR3 sequence: CASRPTVYSNQPQHF. As DNA, the CDR3 is TGTGCCAGCAGACCGACGGTTTATAGCAATCAGCCCCAGCATTTT.